This T cell receptor beta chain was recorded in a study of OX40 agonist ivuxolimab in advanced cancers. Background on the study: Patients' therapy was ivuxolimab, an antibody that acts as an agonist of OX40 (CD134).

Repertoires were generated with immunoSEQ multiplex PCR, while TCRdb's copy carries only in-frame clones and drops some. The table records under 70,000 clones, 85% of them present only once. Germline CDR1 and CDR2: MNHNS and SASEGT. V was cut by 0 bases and J by 7 bases, with 16 bases left in between. The CDR3 covers 16 residues. The material was CD4+ or CD8+ T cells sorted from blood, obtained in a trial of the OX40 agonist ivuxolimab. This chain uses TRBV6-1 with TRBJ1-5; D perhaps matches TRBD1 (6 bases). The sequence was obtained from an adult with an advanced solid tumor such as melanoma, head and neck, liver or kidney cancer. CDR3 sequence reads: CASSEALNREGQPQHF. The CDR3 nucleotides are TGTGCCAGCAGTGAAGCGCTCAACAGGGAAGGGCAGCCCCAGCATTTT.